Each of the 5 T cell receptor beta chains below was sequenced from the same sample in a study of T cell changes during pregnancy in multiple sclerosis. Produced via immunoSEQ multiplex PCR; TCRdb's table is partial and in-frame only. The sample includes over 35,000 clones, approximately 90% of them seen just once. This material consisted of peripheral blood, taken before pregnancy. Receptors originate from a female donor with multiple sclerosis, enrolled in a pregnancy study.

The chain combines TRBV6-1 with TRBJ2-7; weak D call: TRBD2 (6 bases). There are 15 residues in the CDR3. CDR1 is MNHNS, CDR2 SASEGT, per germline. V was clipped by 0 bases and J by 7 bases, with 16 bases between them. CDR3: CASSEAPAGRHEQYF. In DNA form, the CDR3 reads TGTGCCAGCAGTGAAGCGCCGGCAGGGAGGCATGAGCAGTACTTC.

This chain links TRBV28 with TRBJ1-2; D might be TRBD1 (5 bases). Germline CDR1 is MDHEN and CDR2 is SYDVKM. V lost 5 bases to trimming and J lost 0 bases, with 10 bases between them. The CDR3 totals 14 residues. The CDR3 spells CASSTYRTNYGYTF. CDR3 bases: TGTGCCAGCAGTACCTACAGGACTAACTATGGCTACACCTTC.

To note about this clone: One junction end disagrees with the germline gene, perhaps due to a read error. The chain carries TRBV7-7 and TRBJ2-5, with D tentatively TRBD2 (6 bases). Germline CDR1 reads SSHAT; CDR2 reads FNYEAQ (reference sequence). The CDR3 has 15 amino acids. For the CDR3, the DNA is TGTGCTAGCAGCCCCCGACTAGGAGAACAAGAGACCCAGTACTTC. Its translation is CASSPRLGEQETQYF.

The sample holds one count of this clone. The chain recombines TRBV27 with TRBJ2-5, with TRBD1 as a possible D gene (7 bases). CDR3 length equals 18 residues. The V gene lost 6 bases and the J gene lost 5 bases, with 28 bases spanning the gap. Germline CDR1 reads MNHEY; CDR2 reads SMNVEV (reference sequence). The CDR3 sequence is CASSPGQAHWTGGETQYF. The CDR3 DNA is TGTGCCAGCAGCCCCGGACAGGCCCACTGGACAGGAGGGGAGACCCAGTACTTC.

V gene TRBV11-2 combines with J gene TRBJ2-1, with D possibly TRBD1 on 7 matching bases. Germline CDR1 reads SGHAT; CDR2 reads FQNNGV. V was trimmed by 6 bases and J by 8 bases, leaving 14 bases between them. The CDR3 runs 13 residues. The DNA of the CDR3 is TGTGCCAGCAGTCCAGGGGGGTTCTATGAGCAGTTCTTC. Its translation: CASSPGGFYEQFF.